Reported below is one T cell receptor (beta chain). This entry comes from a study of control samples from healthy donors and cancer patients. The assay was immunoSEQ multiplex PCR, and TCRdb's table has in-frame clones only and misses some. The data contain 150,000 to 190,000 clones, about 94% of them seen just once; the ten biggest clones take up 2% to 2.5%. Germline CDR1 reads GTSNPN; CDR2 reads SVGIG (reference sequence). The length of the CDR3 is 15 residues. V lost 2 bases and J lost 6, with 17 bases in between. The TCR sequence derives from a man over 45 in good health. The sample consisted of blood. The V call is TRBV30, the J call TRBJ2-1; weak D call: TRBD2 (7 bases). CDR3 protein: CAWSSGGLAINEQFF. As DNA, the CDR3 is TGTGCCTGGAGTTCCGGGGGGCTAGCAATCAATGAGCAGTTCTTC.